This TCR beta chain appears in the sequencing data of a study of T cells in Graves' hyperthyroidism and ophthalmopathy. Germline V gene sequence: CDR1 ENHRY, CDR2 SYGVKD. The CDR3 is made up of 14 amino acids. J gave up 7 bases and V 4 bases, and 7 bases lay outside the gene matches. Template material for amplifying TCR beta CDR3 regions consisted of RNA transcripts. HTBI primers were used for first-round RT-PCR of the TCR CDR3. TCRdb processed the multiplex PCR reads anew with MiXCR; each CDR3 protein has one entry. The table includes over 650,000 distinct CDR3 sequences, over 40% detected once. Details on this clonotype: Its antigen is currently unknown.

Regarding the study as a whole: The model identified upcoming ophthalmopathy a median approximately six months ahead of onset. The blood repertoire included most of the expanded thyroid clonotypes above 0.001.

This clonotype originated in an adult man with Graves' disease, either hyperthyroidism or ophthalmopathy (not recorded which). The specimen sequenced was peripheral blood or thyroid tissue (not recorded which). The V gene is TRBV10-3, the J gene TRBJ1-3; 7 bases are a match to TRBD1. The CDR3: CAISGSGTANTIYF. The DNA for the CDR3 is TGTGCCATCAGTGGGTCCGGGACAGCGAACACCATATATTTT.